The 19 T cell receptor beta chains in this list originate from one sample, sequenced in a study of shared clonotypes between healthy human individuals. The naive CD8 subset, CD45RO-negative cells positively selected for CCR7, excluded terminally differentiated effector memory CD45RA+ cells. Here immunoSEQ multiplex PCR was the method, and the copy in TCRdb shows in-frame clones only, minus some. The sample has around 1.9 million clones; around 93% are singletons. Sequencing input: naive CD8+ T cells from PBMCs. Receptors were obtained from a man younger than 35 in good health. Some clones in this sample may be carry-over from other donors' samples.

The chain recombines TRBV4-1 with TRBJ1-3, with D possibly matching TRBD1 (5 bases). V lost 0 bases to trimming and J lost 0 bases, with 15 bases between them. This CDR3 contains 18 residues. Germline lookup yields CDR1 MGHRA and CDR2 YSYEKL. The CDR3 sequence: CASSQDLVTESSGNTIYF. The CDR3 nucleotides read TGCGCCAGCAGCCAAGATCTGGTGACAGAGAGCTCTGGAAACACCATATATTTT.

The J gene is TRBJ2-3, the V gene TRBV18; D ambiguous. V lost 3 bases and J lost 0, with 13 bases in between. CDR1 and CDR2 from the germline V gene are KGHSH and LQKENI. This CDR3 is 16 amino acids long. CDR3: CASSPKDKTSTDTQYF. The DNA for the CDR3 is TGTGCCAGCTCACCCAAAGACAAGACTAGCACAGATACGCAGTATTTT.

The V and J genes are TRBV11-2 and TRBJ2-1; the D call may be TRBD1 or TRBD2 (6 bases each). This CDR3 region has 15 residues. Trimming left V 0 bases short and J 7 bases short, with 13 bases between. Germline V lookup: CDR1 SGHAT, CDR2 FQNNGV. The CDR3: CASSLDPGARNEQFF. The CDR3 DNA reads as TGTGCCAGCAGCTTAGATCCGGGGGCGAGGAATGAGCAGTTCTTC.

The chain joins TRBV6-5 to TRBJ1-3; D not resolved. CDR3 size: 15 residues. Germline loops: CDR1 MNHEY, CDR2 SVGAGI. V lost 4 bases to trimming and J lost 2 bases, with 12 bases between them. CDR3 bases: TGTGCCAGCAGTTCCGACCGTAGCGCTGGAAACACCATATATTTT. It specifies CASSSDRSAGNTIYF.

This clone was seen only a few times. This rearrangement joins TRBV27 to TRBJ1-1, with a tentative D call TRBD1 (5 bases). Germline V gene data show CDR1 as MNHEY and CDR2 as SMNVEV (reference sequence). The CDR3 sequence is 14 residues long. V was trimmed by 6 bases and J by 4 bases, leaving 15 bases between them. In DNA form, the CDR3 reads TGTGCCAGCAGCATTACCCGGGGCCTCACTGAAGCTTTCTTT. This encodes CASSITRGLTEAFF.

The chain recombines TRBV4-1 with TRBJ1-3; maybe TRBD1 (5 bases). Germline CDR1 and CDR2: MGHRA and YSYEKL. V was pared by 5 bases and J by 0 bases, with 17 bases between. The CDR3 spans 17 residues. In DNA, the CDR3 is TGCGCCAGCAGCATCGTCGGGGGAGCCCGCTCTGGAAACACCATATATTTT. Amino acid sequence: CASSIVGGARSGNTIYF.

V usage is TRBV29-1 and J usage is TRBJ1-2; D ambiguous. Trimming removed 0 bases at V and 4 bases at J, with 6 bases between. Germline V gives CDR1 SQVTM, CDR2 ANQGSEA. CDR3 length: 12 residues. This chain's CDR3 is CSVEDRFYGYTF. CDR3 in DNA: TGCAGCGTTGAAGACAGGTTCTATGGCTACACCTTC. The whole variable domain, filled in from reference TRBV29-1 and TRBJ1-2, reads SAVISQKPSRDICQRGTSLTIQCQVDSQVTMMFWYRQQPGQSLTLIATANQGSEATYESGFVIDKFPISRPNLTFSTLTVSNMSPEDSSIYLCSVEDRFYGYTFGSGTRLTVV.

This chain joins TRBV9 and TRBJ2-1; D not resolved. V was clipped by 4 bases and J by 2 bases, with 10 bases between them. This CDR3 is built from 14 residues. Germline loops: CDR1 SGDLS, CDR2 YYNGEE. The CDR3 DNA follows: TGTGCCAGCAGCTCCAGGCGGACCTACAATGAGCAGTTCTTC. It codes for CASSSRRTYNEQFF.

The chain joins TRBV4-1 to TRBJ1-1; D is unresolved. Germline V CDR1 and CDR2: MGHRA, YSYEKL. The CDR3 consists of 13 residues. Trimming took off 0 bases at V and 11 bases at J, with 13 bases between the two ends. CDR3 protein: CASSQDSSGWAFF. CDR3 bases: TGCGCCAGCAGCCAAGATTCATCCGGATGGGCTTTCTTT.

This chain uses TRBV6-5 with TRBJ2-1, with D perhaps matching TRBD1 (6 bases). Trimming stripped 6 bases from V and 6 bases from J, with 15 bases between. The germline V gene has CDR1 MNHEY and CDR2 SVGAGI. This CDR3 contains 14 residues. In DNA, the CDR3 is TGTGCCAGCAGCTTTGGGGGCAAATTCAATGAGCAGTTCTTC. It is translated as CASSFGGKFNEQFF.

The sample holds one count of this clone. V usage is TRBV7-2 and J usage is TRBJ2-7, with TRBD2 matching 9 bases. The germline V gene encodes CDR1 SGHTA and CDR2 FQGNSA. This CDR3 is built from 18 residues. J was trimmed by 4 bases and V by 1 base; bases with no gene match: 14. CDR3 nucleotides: TGTGCCAGCAGCTTAGGAAGGCCGCAGGGCGGGAGGGGATACGAGCAGTACTTC. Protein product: CASSLGRPQGGRGYEQYF.

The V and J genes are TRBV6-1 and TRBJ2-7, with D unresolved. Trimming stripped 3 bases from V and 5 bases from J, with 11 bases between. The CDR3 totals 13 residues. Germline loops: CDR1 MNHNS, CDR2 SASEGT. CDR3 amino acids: CASSEGRIDEQYF. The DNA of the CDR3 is TGTGCCAGCAGTGAGGGCAGGATTGACGAGCAGTACTTC.

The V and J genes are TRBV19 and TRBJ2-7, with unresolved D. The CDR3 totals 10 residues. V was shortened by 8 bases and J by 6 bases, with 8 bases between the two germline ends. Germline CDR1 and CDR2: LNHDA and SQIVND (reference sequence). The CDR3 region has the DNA TGTGCCAGTGGTTCTGTCGAGCAGTACTTC. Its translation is CASGSVEQYF.

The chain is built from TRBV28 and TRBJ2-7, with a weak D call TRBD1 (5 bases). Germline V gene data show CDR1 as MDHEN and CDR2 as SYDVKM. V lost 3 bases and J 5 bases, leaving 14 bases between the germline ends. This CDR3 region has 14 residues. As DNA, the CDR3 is TGTGCCAGCAGTTTTGCAGGGAATGCCCACGAGCAGTACTTC. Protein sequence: CASSFAGNAHEQYF. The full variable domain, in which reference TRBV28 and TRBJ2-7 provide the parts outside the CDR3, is DVKVTQSSRYLVKRTGEKVFLECVQDMDHENMFWYRQDPGLGLRLIYFSYDVKMKEKGDIPEGYSVSREKKERFSLILESASTNQTSMYLCASSFAGNAHEQYFGPGTRLTVT.

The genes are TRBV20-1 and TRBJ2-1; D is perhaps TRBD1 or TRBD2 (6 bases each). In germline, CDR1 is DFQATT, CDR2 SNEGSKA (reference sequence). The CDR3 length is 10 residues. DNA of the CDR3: TGCAGCCCTTGGGGGGCCGAGCAGTTCTTC. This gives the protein CSPWGAEQFF.

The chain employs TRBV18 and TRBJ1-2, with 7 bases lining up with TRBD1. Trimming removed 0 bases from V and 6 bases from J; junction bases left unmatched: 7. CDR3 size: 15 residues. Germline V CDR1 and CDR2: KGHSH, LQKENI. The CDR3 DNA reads TGTGCCAGCTCACCACCTCCAGGGGGTTTAGATGGCTACACCTTC. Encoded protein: CASSPPPGGLDGYTF.

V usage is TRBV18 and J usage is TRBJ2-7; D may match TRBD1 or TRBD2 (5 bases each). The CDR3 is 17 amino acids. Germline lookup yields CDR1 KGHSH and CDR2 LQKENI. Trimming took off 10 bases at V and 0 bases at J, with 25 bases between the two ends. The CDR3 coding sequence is TGTGCCATCCCAGATGGGGGAAATCGGGGATTCTCCTACGAGCAGTACTTC. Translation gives CAIPDGGNRGFSYEQYF.

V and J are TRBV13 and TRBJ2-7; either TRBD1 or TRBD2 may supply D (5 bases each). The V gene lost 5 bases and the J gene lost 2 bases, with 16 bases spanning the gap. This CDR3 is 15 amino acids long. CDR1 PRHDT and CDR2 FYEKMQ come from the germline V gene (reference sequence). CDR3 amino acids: CASSASGTGTYEQYF. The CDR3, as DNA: TGTGCCAGCAGCGCCTCCGGGACCGGCACCTACGAGCAGTACTTC.

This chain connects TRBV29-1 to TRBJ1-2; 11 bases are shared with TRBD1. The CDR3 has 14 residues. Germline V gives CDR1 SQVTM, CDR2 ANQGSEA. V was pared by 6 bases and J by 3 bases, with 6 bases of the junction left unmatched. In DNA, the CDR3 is TGCAGCGTCCTCGGACAGGGGGCCTACTATGGCTACACCTTC. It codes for CSVLGQGAYYGYTF.